Reported below is one TCR beta chain. Its specificity is unknown. This CDR3 spans 13 amino acids. The germline V gene encodes CDR1 DFQATT and CDR2 SNEGSKA (reference sequence). Trimming left V 3 bases short and J 7 bases short, with 13 bases between. One entry per CDR3 protein, called by TCRdb with MiXCR from the reads. The data show around 770,000 distinct CDR3 sequences, with just under 30% seen just once and around 13% held by the top ten. This entry belongs to a study of T cell repertoires in cytomegalovirus infection. The V call is TRBV20-1, the J call TRBJ2-1; D is possibly TRBD2 (5 bases). This material consisted of cultured CD8+ T cells from PBMCs, taken from culture after CMV antigen stimulation. This clonotype was obtained from a human donor in good health (CMV status not recorded). Some clones in this sample may be carry-over from other donors' samples. CDR3 loop: CSARFTRWNEQFF. The CDR3, as DNA: TGCAGTGCTAGGTTTACTAGATGGAATGAGCAGTTCTTC.